The 30 T cell receptor beta chains below all came from one sample that was sequenced in a study of blood T cell repertoires in COVID-19. Repertoires were generated with immunoSEQ multiplex PCR, while TCRdb's copy carries only in-frame clones and drops some. The table shows approximately 110,000 clones, with over 75% occurring only once. The sequencing sample was made of peripheral blood. Receptors were obtained from a man over 45 with acute or convalescent COVID-19.

The chain recombines TRBV5-1 with TRBJ2-5, with D possibly TRBD1 on 7 matching bases. CDR3 length equals 15 residues. Per germline, CDR1 SGHRS and CDR2 YFSETQ. Trimming took 1 base from V and 2 from J, leaving 12 bases between them. The CDR3 is CASSLRGTAQETQYF. CDR3 DNA: TGCGCCAGCAGCTTGCGGGGGACAGCTCAAGAGACCCAGTACTTC.

The V call is TRBV5-1, the J call TRBJ2-1; the D gene is possibly TRBD2 (6 bases). In germline, CDR1 is SGHRS, CDR2 YFSETQ. This CDR3 region has 15 residues. V shed 4 bases and J shed 5 bases, with 16 bases lying between them. CDR3 region: CASSSRERRDNEQFF. The CDR3 DNA sequence: TGCGCCAGCAGCAGCCGGGAGAGGAGGGACAATGAGCAGTTCTTC. The full variable domain, in which reference TRBV5-1 and TRBJ2-1 provide the parts outside the CDR3, is KAGVTQTPRYLIKTRGQQVTLSCSPISGHRSVSWYQQTPGQGLQFLFEYFSETQRNKGNFPGRFSGRQFSNSRSEMNVSTLELGDSALYLCASSSRERRDNEQFFGPGTRLTVL.

The chain has TRBV5-1 and TRBJ2-1; TRBD1 might be the D (6 bases). The CDR3 contains 15 residues. The V and J ends lost 4 bases and 4 bases respectively, with 15 bases between them. Germline V gene data show CDR1 as SGHRS and CDR2 as YFSETQ. CDR3 sequence: CASSLGQLSYNEQFF. The CDR3 coding sequence is TGCGCCAGCAGCCTAGGACAGCTATCATACAATGAGCAGTTCTTC.

The V gene is TRBV28, the J gene TRBJ2-3; D gene unclear. CDR3 length: 15 residues. In germline, CDR1 is MDHEN, CDR2 SYDVKM. The germline V and J ends were trimmed by 6 bases and 2 bases, with 15 bases remaining between them. CDR3 coding DNA: TGTGCCAGCAGCCCTCGGCGGATTTTCACAGATACGCAGTATTTT. It translates to CASSPRRIFTDTQYF.

In its sample, this clone was seen once. The chain carries TRBV7-3 and TRBJ1-2; maybe TRBD1 (6 bases). CDR1 is SGHTA and CDR2 is FQGTGA in the germline V gene. This CDR3 contains 15 residues. Trimming removed 5 bases at V and 0 bases at J, with 13 bases between. CDR3 DNA sequence: TGTGCCAGCAGCCCAACAGGGCCACCTAACTATGGCTACACCTTC. It specifies CASSPTGPPNYGYTF.

V is TRBV10-3 and J is TRBJ1-5; 9 bases align to TRBD1. This CDR3 comprises 13 residues. CDR1 and CDR2 from the germline V gene are ENHRY and SYGVKD. J was trimmed by 7 bases and V by 2 bases; bases with no gene match: 0. DNA for the CDR3: TGTGCCATCAGTGAGACAGGGGGCCAGCCCCAGCATTTT. Amino acid sequence: CAISETGGQPQHF.

The rearrangement uses TRBV5-6 and TRBJ1-1; 11 bases agree with TRBD1. The CDR3 totals 16 residues. The V and J ends lost 0 bases and 5 bases, in that order; junction bases with no gene match: 6. Germline CDR1 is SGHDT and CDR2 is YYEEEE. CDR3 residues: CASSLGAGQGDTEAFF. Written as DNA, the CDR3 is TGTGCCAGCAGCTTGGGCGCGGGACAGGGGGATACTGAAGCTTTCTTT.

The chain employs TRBV5-4 and TRBJ2-1, with 13 bases that match TRBD2. The J segment lost 6 bases and the V segment lost 5 bases, leaving 5 bases of the junction unmatched. This CDR3 has 15 residues. CDR1 SGHNT and CDR2 YYREEE come from the germline V gene (reference sequence). CDR3 DNA sequence: TGTGCCAGCAGGTACACTAGCGGGAGGGCCAATGAGCAGTTCTTC. Its translation is CASRYTSGRANEQFF.

This clone was found once. The rearrangement joins TRBV19 to TRBJ2-5, with 7 bases aligning to TRBD1. CDR1 and CDR2 from the germline V gene are LNHDA and SQIVND (reference sequence). The V segment lost 9 bases and the J segment 2 bases; nucleotides outside the gene matches: 6. The CDR3 loop spans 13 amino acids. CDR3 sequence (DNA): TGTGCCAGCCGACAGGGAAAACAAGAGACCCAGTACTTC. Its protein is CASRQGKQETQYF.

The genes are TRBV9 and TRBJ2-5, with D possibly being TRBD2 (5 bases). CDR1 is SGDLS, CDR2 YYNGEE, per germline. The ends were cut back, 0 bases at V and 4 bases at J, with 13 bases in the middle. The CDR3 length is 15 residues. As DNA, the CDR3 is TGTGCCAGCAGCGTAGTCGGGGAGTTACGAGAGACCCAGTACTTC. Translated, it gives CASSVVGELRETQYF.

The gene calls are TRBV11-2 and TRBJ2-1; D perhaps matches TRBD2 (6 bases). This CDR3 region has 15 residues. Germline values: CDR1 SGHAT, CDR2 FQNNGV. Trimming cost V 0 bases and J 3 bases, with 9 bases left between them. CDR3: CASSLERDFYNEQFF. CDR3 nucleotides: TGTGCCAGCAGCTTAGAGAGGGACTTCTACAATGAGCAGTTCTTC.

This chain connects TRBV30 to TRBJ2-1, with 9 positions matching TRBD2. The CDR3 contains 16 residues. V lost 1 base and J lost 0; bases outside the gene matches: 4. Germline CDR1 GTSNPN, CDR2 SVGIG (reference sequence). The CDR3 bases are TGTGCCTGGAGTGGGGTAGCGGGGGACTCCTACAATGAGCAGTTCTTC. It codes for CAWSGVAGDSYNEQFF.

The chain employs TRBV6-5 and TRBJ2-1; 10 nucleotides align to TRBD2. In germline, CDR1 is MNHEY, CDR2 SVGAGI. Unmatched junction bases numbered 7, after V lost 4 bases and J lost 4 bases. This CDR3 contains 16 residues. CDR3 sequence reads: CASSLASGGPYNEQFF. CDR3 nucleotide sequence: TGTGCCAGCAGTTTGGCTAGCGGGGGACCTTACAATGAGCAGTTCTTC.

V usage is TRBV18 and J usage is TRBJ1-4; TRBD1 might be the D (5 bases). From germline, CDR1 is KGHSH and CDR2 LQKENI. The ends were cut back, 4 bases at V and 4 bases at J, with 10 bases in the middle. This CDR3 spans 14 amino acids. The CDR3 spells CASSLGGDNEKLFF. The CDR3 nucleotides read TGTGCCAGCTCACTCGGGGGAGATAATGAAAAACTGTTTTTT.

J is TRBJ2-7 and V is TRBV6-5; no reliable D call. Germline assignment: CDR1 MNHEY and CDR2 SVGAGI. The CDR3 covers 14 residues. The V gene lost 0 bases and the J gene lost 1 base, with 7 bases spanning the gap. The CDR3 spells CASSYSMRSYEQYF. Written as DNA, the CDR3 is TGTGCCAGCAGTTACTCGATGCGTTCCTACGAGCAGTACTTC.

J is TRBJ1-1 and V is TRBV5-1; TRBD1 matches 8 bases. The germline gives CDR1 SGHRS, CDR2 YFSETQ. J gave up 6 bases and V 1 base, and 8 bases lay outside the gene matches. The CDR3 loop spans 15 amino acids. For the CDR3, the DNA is TGCGCCAGCAGCTTGAAAGGACAGGGTATCGCTGAAGCTTTCTTT. This translates into CASSLKGQGIAEAFF.

This clone was recorded a few times. The genes are TRBV7-9 and TRBJ2-7, with unresolved D. This CDR3 is 13 amino acids long. V was cut by 3 bases and J by 0 bases, with 6 bases left in between. Germline values: CDR1 SEHNR, CDR2 FQNEAQ (reference sequence). CDR3 in amino acids: CASSFIDSYEQYF. The CDR3, as DNA: TGTGCCAGCAGCTTTATAGACTCCTACGAGCAGTACTTC.

This clone was seen a few times. The chain combines TRBV3-1 (or the pseudogene TRBV3-2) with TRBJ1-1; perhaps TRBD1 as D (6 bases). The CDR3 has 15 residues. V was shortened by 6 bases and J by 1 base, with 15 bases between the two germline ends. Per germline, CDR1 LGHDT and CDR2 YNNKEL (reference sequence). The DNA for the CDR3 is TGTGCCAGCAGAGACTCCGGGACAACGAACACTGAAGCTTTCTTT. Translation: CASRDSGTTNTEAFF.

This clone was seen only once. The chain combines TRBV5-1 with TRBJ1-4; TRBD1 aligns across 7 bases. This CDR3 spans 13 amino acids. V shed 7 bases, J shed 7 bases, and the junction held 7 bases outside the gene matches. CDR1 and CDR2 from the germline V gene are SGHRS and YFSETQ. The CDR3 DNA reads as TGCGCCAGCGCCAACGACAGGGTTGAAAAACTGTTTTTT. Protein: CASANDRVEKLFF.

This chain connects TRBV3-1 (or the pseudogene TRBV3-2) to TRBJ2-3; tentatively, D is TRBD1 (6 bases). V lost 1 base and J lost 2, with 16 bases in between. Germline V gene lookup returns CDR1 LGHDT and CDR2 YNNKEL (reference sequence). There are 17 residues in the CDR3. This CDR3 is CASSQGLGWGPTDTQYF. CDR3 nucleotides: TGTGCCAGCAGCCAAGGTTTGGGGTGGGGGCCCACAGATACGCAGTATTTT.

The chain links TRBV2 to TRBJ1-5; no clear D gene. V dropped 7 bases and J dropped 2 bases, with 12 bases sitting between them. Looked up from germline, CDR1 is SNHLY and CDR2 is FYNNEI. There are 14 residues in the CDR3. The CDR3 DNA reads TGTGCCAGCACCACGTCCTACGGCAATCAGCCCCAGCATTTT. As protein: CASTTSYGNQPQHF.

The chain joins TRBV5-6 to TRBJ2-2, with D hard to call. Deletions cut 3 bases from V and 5 bases from J, with 8 bases between. Germline loops: CDR1 SGHDT, CDR2 YYEEEE. CDR3 length: 13 amino acids. DNA for the CDR3: TGTGCCAGCAGCTCCGACAAGACCGGGGAGCTGTTTTTT. As protein: CASSSDKTGELFF.

The chain carries TRBV25-1 and TRBJ2-7; no clear D. In germline, CDR1 is MGHDK, CDR2 SYGVNS. The CDR3 consists of 14 residues. V lost 3 bases and J 2 bases, leaving 11 bases between the germline ends. The chain's CDR3 is CASSEYSSTYEQYF. CDR3 DNA: TGTGCCAGCAGTGAGTACTCCTCAACCTACGAGCAGTACTTC.

This chain uses TRBV30 with TRBJ2-5; D is unclear. CDR1 is GTSNPN, CDR2 SVGIG, per germline (reference sequence). The ends were cut back, 2 bases at V and 1 base at J, with 8 bases in the middle. The CDR3 runs 13 residues. The CDR3 protein is CAWSTLLQETQYF. CDR3 nucleotide sequence: TGTGCCTGGAGTACTCTACTCCAAGAGACCCAGTACTTC. The complete variable domain, with remaining parts taken from reference TRBV30 and TRBJ2-5, reads SQTIHQWPATLVQPVGSPLSLECTVEGTSNPNLYWYRQAAGRGLQLLFYSVGIGQISSEVPQNLSASRPQDRQFILSSKKLLLSDSGFYLCAWSTLLQETQYFGPGTRLLVL.

The chain is built from TRBV29-1 and TRBJ2-1, with D possibly TRBD2 on 6 matching bases. CDR1 SQVTM and CDR2 ANQGSEA come from the germline V gene. Trimming left V 1 base short and J 3 bases short, with 10 bases between. The CDR3 is 14 residues long. The CDR3 nucleotides read TGCAGCGTTGAAGGGAGGGCCCTCTACAATGAGCAGTTCTTC. It translates to CSVEGRALYNEQFF.

The gene calls are TRBV5-1 and TRBJ2-3, with 10 bases fitting TRBD1. The trim removed 0 bases at V and 2 bases at J, leaving 3 bases unmatched. CDR3 length: 16 residues. Germline values: CDR1 SGHRS, CDR2 YFSETQ. Here the CDR3 reads CASSLAGTGATDTQYF. CDR3 coding DNA: TGCGCCAGCAGCTTGGCCGGGACAGGGGCCACAGATACGCAGTATTTT.

The V gene is TRBV19, the J gene TRBJ2-1, with TRBD2 matching over 11 bases. CDR3 length: 15 amino acids. Trimming at V came to 2 bases and at J to 6 bases, leaving 3 bases not matched to a gene. Germline CDR1 and CDR2: LNHDA and SQIVND (reference sequence). CDR3 residues: CASSILAGGSNEQFF. DNA of the CDR3: TGTGCCAGTAGTATATTAGCGGGAGGGAGCAATGAGCAGTTCTTC.

This chain joins TRBV28 and TRBJ1-3; unclear D gene. The ends were cut back, 5 bases at V and 0 bases at J, with 11 bases in the middle. Germline V gene data show CDR1 as MDHEN and CDR2 as SYDVKM. The CDR3 length is 15 residues. The DNA for the CDR3 is TGTGCCAGCAGTGTTCAGCGGATCTCTGGAAACACCATATATTTT. This translates into CASSVQRISGNTIYF.

In its sample, this clone was seen once. The DNA for the CDR3 is TGTGCTAGTGGTACGGAGACAGGGGGGAAGCCCCAGCATTTT. This sequence encodes CASGTETGGKPQHF. This rearrangement joins TRBV12-5 to TRBJ1-5; 9 bases map to TRBD1. Germline V gene lookup returns CDR1 LGHNT and CDR2 FRNRAP. This CDR3 region has 14 residues. V lost 5 bases, J lost 8 bases, and 7 bases stayed unmatched.

The rearrangement uses TRBV6-5 and TRBJ1-5; weak D call: TRBD1 (6 bases). Germline loops: CDR1 MNHEY, CDR2 SVGAGI. The V end was cut by 5 bases, the J end by 2 bases, with 10 bases between. The CDR3 consists of 14 residues. The CDR3: CASSLRQGNQPQHF. In DNA, the CDR3 is TGTGCCAGCAGTCTTCGACAGGGCAATCAGCCCCAGCATTTT.